The source of this TCR beta chain is a study of long-term antiretroviral therapy in people with HIV. About the research overall: There is a gap of about a decade between the earliest samples and the later 2015 immediate-ART recommendation.

The run of the v3.0 immunoSEQ assay was at survey level. Some clones are missing from TCRdb's copy, which holds only in-frame ones; the method was immunoSEQ multiplex PCR. The sample has 20,000 to 30,000 clones, almost 85% seen once. V dropped 2 bases and J dropped 0 bases, with 13 bases sitting between them. CDR1 is KGHSH, CDR2 LQKENI, per germline. The CDR3 runs to 16 residues. One or more pre-ART and two or more post-ART PBMC samples were available from each donor. This clonotype was sampled from a woman in her twenties or thirties with HIV. Sequenced here: unsorted PBMCs, sampled 1.1 years before starting antiretroviral therapy. The chain has TRBV18 and TRBJ2-5; tentative D call: TRBD1 (5 bases). The CDR3 spells CASSPRSGPYQETQYF. In nucleotides, the CDR3 is TGTGCCAGCTCACCAAGGTCAGGGCCCTACCAAGAGACCCAGTACTTC.